A selection of T cell receptor beta chains follows, all from one sample in a study of blood T cell repertoires in COVID-19. Some clones are missing from TCRdb's copy, which holds only in-frame ones; the method was immunoSEQ multiplex PCR. The table lists about 210,000 clones, 83% of them singletons. Sequences were obtained from peripheral blood. The receptors were gathered from a woman aged 40-49 years with active or convalescent COVID-19. Each CDR3 is given with its conserved first and last residue. Each record gives: clone size, CDR3 length, J gene, V gene, D gene, CDR3 DNA, CDR3 protein. D genes are given only for firm matches. Rows give clone size only sometimes, using once, few, many, or a class for an expanded clone.

>-|18|TRBJ2-7|TRBV3-1/TRBV3-2|TRBD1
TGTGCCAGCAGCCAAGATCGAAGGGGGCGCGTCCTCGACCACGAGCAGTACTTC
CASSQDRRGRVLDHEQYF
>-|14|TRBJ2-7|TRBV6-5|-
TGTGCCAGCAGGGCTGGACTGGGCTCATACGAGCAGTACTTC
CASRAGLGSYEQYF
>-|14|TRBJ2-1|TRBV5-1|-
TGCGCCAGCAGCTTGGATTGGGGGCCTGATGAGCAGTTCTTC
CASSLDWGPDEQFF
>-|13|TRBJ1-2|TRBV2|TRBD1
TGTGCCAGCAGTGATGACAGGGGCCGCGGCTACACCTTC
CASSDDRGRGYTF
>-|17|TRBJ1-5|TRBV27|TRBD1
TGTGCCAGCAGTTTATTGACAGGGGGTATCGTCAATCAGCCCCAGCATTTT
CASSLLTGGIVNQPQHF
>-|15|TRBJ1-4|TRBV3-1/TRBV3-2|-
TGTGCCAGCAGCGGAGGGGCTTCCCGGAGAGAAAAACTGTTTTTT
CASSGGASRREKLFF
>-|14|TRBJ2-3|TRBV7-9|-
TGTGCCAGCAGCTTAGACCCGAGGGCAGATACGCAGTATTTT
CASSLDPRADTQYF
>-|17|TRBJ1-4|TRBV4-3|-
TGCGCCAGCAGCCAAGATCTACGAGGTTTCGGTAATGAAAAACTGTTTTTT
CASSQDLRGFGNEKLFF
>-|14|TRBJ2-2|TRBV7-8|-
TGTGCCAGCAGCTTAAGGACTGCCACCGGGGAGCTGTTTTTT
CASSLRTATGELFF
>-|14|TRBJ2-3|TRBV5-1|TRBD2
TGCGCCAGCGGCCGGGGACTAGTTACAGATACGCAGTATTTT
CASGRGLVTDTQYF
>few|12|TRBJ2-7|TRBV7-9|-
TGTGCCAGCAGCTTAGTACGGGGCGAGCAGTACTTC
CASSLVRGEQYF
>few|12|TRBJ1-1|TRBV29-1|-
TGCAGCGTTGAGGCACGTTGGACTGAAGCTTTCTTT
CSVEARWTEAFF
>-|10|TRBJ2-7|TRBV2|-
TGTGCCAGCAGCGGCTACGAGCAGTACTTC
CASSGYEQYF
>-|16|TRBJ2-5|TRBV5-1|TRBD2
TGCGCCAGCAGCTTGGGGGAATGGCTAGCGGGAGAGACCCAGTACTTC
CASSLGEWLAGETQYF
>few|14|TRBJ1-5|TRBV2|TRBD1
TGTGCCAGCAGCTGGACAGGTTTCAATCAGCCCCAGCATTTT
CASSWTGFNQPQHF
>-|16|TRBJ2-1|TRBV6-2/TRBV6-3|TRBD2
TGTGCCAGCAGTTACCAGGGACTAGCGGGGGGATCTGAGCAGTTCTTC
CASSYQGLAGGSEQFF